This entry concerns a single T cell receptor (beta chain). With a much larger clone just one base away, this may be a read error. This sample is drawn from a study of regulatory T cells in long-lasting Graves disease. The TCR beta library used iRepertoire HTBI primers with Arm-PCR amplification of CDR3. TCRdb itself ran the multiplex PCR reads through MiXCR, one entry per CDR3 protein. The sample holds under 500,000 distinct CDR3 sequences; 15% to 20% are singletons and the top ten take 9.5% to 12%. Germline CDR1 SGHTA, CDR2 FQGNSA. The CDR3 covers 19 residues. The germline V and J ends were trimmed by 1 base and 0 bases, with 19 bases remaining between them. As for time point: newly diagnosed GD, antithyroid drugs for less than 3 months. Construction of the TCR library relied on RNA isolated from PBMCs. This same sample was also taken into another study, of T cells in Graves' hyperthyroidism and ophthalmopathy.

This clonotype was sampled from a woman in her twenties or thirties with Graves disease. Sequences were derived from peripheral blood mononuclear cells (PBMCs), sampled at new diagnosis, from a patient treated with antithyroid drugs. The chain recombines TRBV7-2 with TRBJ1-5; D not resolved. The CDR3 nucleotides read TGTGCCAGCAGCTTAGATGGGTGGGGTGGCAGATATAGCAATCAGCCCCAGCATTTT. As protein: CASSLDGWGGRYSNQPQHF.